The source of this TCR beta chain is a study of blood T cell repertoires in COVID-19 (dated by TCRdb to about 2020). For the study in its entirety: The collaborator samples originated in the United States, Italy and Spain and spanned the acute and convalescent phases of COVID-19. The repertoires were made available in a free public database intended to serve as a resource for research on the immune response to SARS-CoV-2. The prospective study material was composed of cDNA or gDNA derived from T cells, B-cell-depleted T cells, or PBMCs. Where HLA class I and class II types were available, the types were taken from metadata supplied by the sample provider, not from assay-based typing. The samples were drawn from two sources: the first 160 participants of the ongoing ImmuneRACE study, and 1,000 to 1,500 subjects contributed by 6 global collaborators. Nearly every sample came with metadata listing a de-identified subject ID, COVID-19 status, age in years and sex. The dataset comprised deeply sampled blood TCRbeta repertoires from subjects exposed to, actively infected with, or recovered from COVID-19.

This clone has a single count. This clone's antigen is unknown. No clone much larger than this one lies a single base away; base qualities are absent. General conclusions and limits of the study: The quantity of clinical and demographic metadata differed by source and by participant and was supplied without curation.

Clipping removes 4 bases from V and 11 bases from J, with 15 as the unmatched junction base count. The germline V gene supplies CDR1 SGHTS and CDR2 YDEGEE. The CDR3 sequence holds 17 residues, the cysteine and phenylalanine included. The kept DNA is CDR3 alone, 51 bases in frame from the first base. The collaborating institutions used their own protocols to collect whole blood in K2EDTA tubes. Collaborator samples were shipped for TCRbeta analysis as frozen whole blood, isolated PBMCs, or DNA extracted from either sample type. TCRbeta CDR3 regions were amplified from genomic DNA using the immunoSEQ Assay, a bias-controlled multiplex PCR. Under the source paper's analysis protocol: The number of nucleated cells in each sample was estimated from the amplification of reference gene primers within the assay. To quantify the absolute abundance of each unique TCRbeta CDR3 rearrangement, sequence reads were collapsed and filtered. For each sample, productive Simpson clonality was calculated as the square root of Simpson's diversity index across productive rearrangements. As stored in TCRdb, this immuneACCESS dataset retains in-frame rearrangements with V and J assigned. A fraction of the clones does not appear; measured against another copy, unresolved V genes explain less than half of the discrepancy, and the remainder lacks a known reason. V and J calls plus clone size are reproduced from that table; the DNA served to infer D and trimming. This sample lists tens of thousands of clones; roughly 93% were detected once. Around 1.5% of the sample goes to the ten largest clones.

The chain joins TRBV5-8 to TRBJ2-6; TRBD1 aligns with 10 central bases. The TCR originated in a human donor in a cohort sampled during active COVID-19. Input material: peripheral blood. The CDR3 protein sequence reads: CASSPEPGQGVWDVLTF. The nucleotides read TGTGCCAGCAGCCCCGAACCCGGACAGGGGGTTTGGGACGTCCTGACTTTC. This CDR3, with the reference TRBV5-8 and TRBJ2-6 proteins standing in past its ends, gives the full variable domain EAGVTQSPTHLIKTRGQQATLRCSPISGHTSVYWYQQALGLGLQFLLWYDEGEERNRGNFPPRFSGRQFPNYSSELNVNALELEDSALYLCASSPEPGQGVWDVLTFGAGSRLTVL.